These T cell receptor beta chains were read from a single sample in a study of cytomegalovirus exposure and HLA in healthy donors. TCRdb keeps only in-frame clones here, not all; method: immunoSEQ multiplex PCR. The profile shows about 190,000 clones, roughly 80% of them singletons. Sequenced input: PBMCs. The receptors originated from a woman in her twenties or thirties in good health and CMV-seropositive. Both conserved end residues are part of each CDR3.

v_gene: TRBV2
j_gene: TRBJ2-5
CDR3aa: CASSGLRETQYF

v_gene: TRBV5-6
j_gene: TRBJ1-5
CDR3aa: CASSPDPRGQPQHF

v_gene: TRBV27
j_gene: TRBJ2-1
CDR3aa: CASSLYGTSGRSNEQFF

v_gene: TRBV7-9
j_gene: TRBJ1-2
CDR3aa: CASSDSGTGVYGYTF

v_gene: TRBV18
j_gene: TRBJ2-7
CDR3aa: CASSPSVSGVYCEQYF

v_gene: TRBV4-1
j_gene: TRBJ2-5
CDR3aa: CASSQPRGRETQYF

v_gene: TRBV4-2
j_gene: TRBJ1-2
CDR3aa: CASSQDATASYGYTF

v_gene: TRBV4-2
j_gene: TRBJ2-1
CDR3aa: CASSSPPSGGASVLFF

v_gene: TRBV5-6
j_gene: -
CDR3aa: CASSLDLDSYEQYF

v_gene: TRBV19
j_gene: TRBJ2-2
CDR3aa: CASSIGTLNTGELFF

v_gene: TRBV15
j_gene: TRBJ2-6
CDR3aa: CATSRGDSHSGANVLTF

v_gene: TRBV29-1
j_gene: TRBJ1-3
CDR3aa: CSVDPRDTYGNTIYF

v_gene: TRBV9
j_gene: TRBJ1-4
CDR3aa: CASTRRGEKLFF

v_gene: TRBV5-4
j_gene: TRBJ1-2
CDR3aa: CASNPGGVGANYGYTF

v_gene: TRBV6-5
j_gene: TRBJ1-3
CDR3aa: CAGTRNRVVGNTIYF

v_gene: TRBV7-3
j_gene: TRBJ2-3
CDR3aa: CASSSVPGLAGEEDTQYF

v_gene: TRBV19
j_gene: TRBJ1-1
CDR3aa: CASSKRQGAHTEAFF

v_gene: TRBV7-9
j_gene: TRBJ2-1
CDR3aa: CASRLEGAYNEQFF

v_gene: TRBV15
j_gene: TRBJ2-1
CDR3aa: CATTPSGPSNEQFF

v_gene: TRBV7-9
j_gene: TRBJ2-5
CDR3aa: CSSSFLGRNQETQYF

v_gene: TRBV27
j_gene: TRBJ2-6
CDR3aa: CASLRAGANVLTF

v_gene: TRBV28
j_gene: TRBJ1-4
CDR3aa: CASSLGGDRDHEKLFF

v_gene: TRBV28
j_gene: TRBJ2-4
CDR3aa: CASSFGLEENIQYF

v_gene: TRBV6-5
j_gene: TRBJ2-7
CDR3aa: CASNPGQGRYEQYF

v_gene: TRBV11-3
j_gene: TRBJ2-3
CDR3aa: CASSLCTSGELWTDTQYF

v_gene: TRBV19
j_gene: TRBJ2-7
CDR3aa: CASSIRLAGVVEQYF

v_gene: TRBV4-1
j_gene: TRBJ2-7
CDR3aa: CASSQDLAPYEQYF

v_gene: TRBV4-2
j_gene: TRBJ2-1
CDR3aa: CASSQGGGINEQFF

v_gene: TRBV7-2
j_gene: TRBJ2-5
CDR3aa: CASSLLARETQYF

v_gene: TRBV5-1
j_gene: TRBJ2-5
CDR3aa: CASSLAVTSGAQETQYF

v_gene: TRBV19
j_gene: TRBJ2-2
CDR3aa: CASSMAGGHMDTGELFF

v_gene: TRBV6-6
j_gene: TRBJ1-1
CDR3aa: CASSYSNSEAFF

v_gene: TRBV11-2
j_gene: TRBJ1-1
CDR3aa: CASSLLWGGNTEAFF

v_gene: TRBV5-1
j_gene: TRBJ2-3
CDR3aa: CASSPAGGTQYF

v_gene: TRBV5-1
j_gene: TRBJ1-4
CDR3aa: CASGATGASGKLFF

v_gene: TRBV6-5
j_gene: TRBJ1-1
CDR3aa: CASSRGTEAFF

v_gene: TRBV7-3
j_gene: TRBJ2-3
CDR3aa: CASSLMGGGAGDTQYF

v_gene: TRBV19
j_gene: TRBJ1-1
CDR3aa: CASSILPVTGTEAFF

v_gene: TRBV7-3
j_gene: TRBJ1-6
CDR3aa: CASSSGTGYNSPLHF

v_gene: TRBV7-8
j_gene: TRBJ1-5
CDR3aa: CASSAGRQEPQHF

v_gene: TRBV11-2
j_gene: TRBJ2-1
CDR3aa: CASSLGGAGEQFF

v_gene: TRBV6-5
j_gene: TRBJ2-7
CDR3aa: CASSYPPPSGSYEQYF

v_gene: TRBV15
j_gene: TRBJ1-5
CDR3aa: CATSRDRDRGQPQHF

v_gene: TRBV6-5
j_gene: TRBJ1-2
CDR3aa: CASSSQDTNYGYTF

v_gene: TRBV5-4
j_gene: TRBJ1-1
CDR3aa: CASSYMGYGTEAFF

v_gene: TRBV18
j_gene: TRBJ2-7
CDR3aa: CASSPLERGYEQYF

v_gene: TRBV4-1
j_gene: TRBJ2-1
CDR3aa: CASSQDQGLAYNEQFF

v_gene: TRBV25-1
j_gene: TRBJ1-6
CDR3aa: CASSESGLPPLHF

v_gene: TRBV12-5
j_gene: TRBJ1-1
CDR3aa: CASGLTELNTEAFF